This entry lists 8 T cell receptor beta chains sequenced from one sample in a study of identical twins. TCRdb analysed the 5' RACE reads with MiXCR anew, one entry per CDR3 protein. The top ten clones hold approximately 0.52% of a sample with 400,000 to 600,000 distinct CDR3 sequences, around 22% of them seen once. This sample also appeared in a second study, on yellow fever vaccine responses in identical twins.

The sample comprised CD4+ T cells sorted from blood. The receptors derive from a woman between 18 and 30 years old in good health.

The chain's CDR3 is CASSLVWGSQLFF. For the CDR3, the DNA is TGCGCCAGCAGCTTGGTATGGGGGAGTCAACTGTTTTTT. J is TRBJ1-4 and V is TRBV5-1; weak D call: TRBD1 (5 bases). Deletions cut 0 bases from V and 12 bases from J, with 12 bases between. The CDR3 spans 13 residues. From germline, CDR1 is SGHRS and CDR2 YFSETQ.

The chain links TRBV12-3 or TRBV12-4 to TRBJ1-5; D is unclear. This CDR3 is 13 amino acids long. V was clipped by 2 bases and J by 6 bases, with 8 bases between them. Here the CDR3 reads CASSLPGFQPQHF. In DNA form, the CDR3 reads TGTGCCAGCAGTTTACCAGGCTTTCAGCCCCAGCATTTT.

This clonotype occurred a few times. V is TRBV20-1 and J is TRBJ2-1; D remains unclear. V was shortened by 3 bases and J by 0 bases, with 9 bases between the two germline ends. The germline gives CDR1 DFQATT, CDR2 SNEGSKA (reference sequence). The CDR3 contains 14 residues. The CDR3 sequence: CSARKASSYNEQFF. CDR3 nucleotides: TGCAGTGCTAGGAAGGCGAGCTCCTACAATGAGCAGTTCTTC.

CDR3 in amino acids: CASITPASGGTTQYF. The DNA of the CDR3 is TGTGCCAGCATTACCCCAGCAAGCGGGGGGACTACGCAGTATTTT. The chain links TRBV28 to TRBJ2-3, with TRBD2 identical over 9 bases. The length of the CDR3 is 15 residues. Trimming at V came to 7 bases and at J to 8 bases, leaving 13 bases not matched to a gene. From germline, CDR1 is MDHEN and CDR2 SYDVKM.

The chain has TRBV6-1 and TRBJ1-1; TRBD1 matches at 10 bases. This CDR3 region has 13 residues. Looked up from germline, CDR1 is MNHNS and CDR2 is SASEGT. Unmatched junction bases numbered 8, after V lost 6 bases and J lost 10 bases. CDR3 sequence: CASSLYGQGGAFF. The CDR3 coding sequence is TGTGCCAGCAGCCTTTACGGACAGGGGGGAGCTTTCTTT.

The V gene is TRBV6-5, the J gene TRBJ2-5; 13 bases fit TRBD2. The germline V gene encodes CDR1 MNHEY and CDR2 SVGAGI. V was clipped by 2 bases and J by 5 bases; unmatched bases: 2. The CDR3 is made up of 15 amino acids. DNA of the CDR3: TGTGCCAGCAGTTACCGGACTAGCGGGAGTGAGACCCAGTACTTC. Translating it yields CASSYRTSGSETQYF.

CDR3 DNA sequence: TGTGCCACCAGTGATTGGAAAAACAATGAGCAGTTCTTC. This translates into CATSDWKNNEQFF. The chain joins TRBV24-1 to TRBJ2-1; D is ambiguous. Trimming cost V 2 bases and J 5 bases, with 6 bases left between them. There are 13 residues in the CDR3. The germline CDR1 and CDR2 sequences are KGHDR and SFDVKD.

The J gene is TRBJ2-7, the V gene TRBV6-1, with TRBD2 matching over 8 bases. With 4 bases clipped from V and 3 bases from J, the junction kept 5 bases outside the gene matches. CDR1 MNHNS and CDR2 SASEGT come from the germline V gene. This CDR3 comprises 14 residues. Written as DNA, the CDR3 is TGTGCCAGCAGTGGTAGCGGGATGTACTACGAGCAGTACTTC. It translates to CASSGSGMYYEQYF.